This T cell receptor beta chain was identified during a study of identical twins. Overall study findings and caveats: Among out-of-frame alpha sequences shared by twins, low generation probability occurred in excess. Modelling underestimated the level of out-of-frame TCR alpha sharing observed in monozygotic twins.

For this clonotype: The target antigen is unknown.

V dropped 2 bases and J dropped 1 base, with 11 bases sitting between them. The CDR3 sequence is 14 residues long. The germline V gene encodes CDR1 DFQATT and CDR2 SNEGSKA (reference sequence). cDNA carried unique molecular identifiers, and a universal primer site was added by template switching. Each CDR3 protein gets one entry after TCRdb re-called the 5' RACE reads with MiXCR. This table holds roughly 1,500,000 distinct CDR3 sequences, roughly a third found once. The receptor was isolated from a newborn girl in good health. The sequencing input was cord blood. The rearrangement uses TRBV20-1 and TRBJ1-1, with D tentatively TRBD1 (6 bases). For the CDR3, the DNA is TGCAGTGCTAGAATGGGGGCCGCGAACACTGAAGCTTTCTTT. Its protein product is CSARMGAANTEAFF.